The rows below give T cell receptor beta chains drawn from one sample of a study of human T cells and chemical hapten exposure. MiXCR, applied by TCRdb to the RACE reads, yields one record per CDR3 protein. The table shows 35,000 to 45,000 distinct CDR3 sequences, with approximately 9% occurring only once. The starting material was whole blood, obtained in connection with sensitization to the hapten diphenylcyclopropenone (DPC). These receptors were taken from a woman in her forties with alopecia areata. Some clones in this sample may be carry-over from other donors' samples. Both conserved end residues are part of each CDR3. Each record gives: D gene, J gene, V gene, clone size, CDR3 DNA, CDR3 protein. A D gene is named only where the DNA matches it firmly. Clone size is given for some rows only: seen once, a few or many times, or a class if the clone is expanded.

- | TRBJ1-1 | TRBV27 | many | TGTGCCAGCAGTTTAAGCAGGGTGAACACTGAAGCTTTCTTT | CASSLSRVNTEAFF
- | TRBJ2-2 | TRBV30 | many | TGTGCCTGGAGCCTACTTACCGGGGAGCTGTTTTTT | CAWSLLTGELFF
- | TRBJ2-7 | TRBV30 | - | TGTGCCTGGAGGCAGGACTACGAGCAGTACTTC | CAWRQDYEQYF
- | TRBJ1-1 | TRBV7-2 | many | TGTGCCAGCAGCCCACAGAGAAGCATGAACACTGAAGCTTTCTTT | CASSPQRSMNTEAFF
- | TRBJ2-7 | TRBV18 | many | TGTGCCAGCTCACCGAGAGGGTACGAGCAGTACTTC | CASSPRGYEQYF
- | TRBJ2-2 | TRBV19 | - | TGTGCCAGTAGTACGGGGTCCGACACCGGGGAGCTGTTTTTT | CASSTGSDTGELFF
- | TRBJ1-4 | TRBV30 | many | TGTGCCTGGAGTGGTTTAAGGGAAAAACTGTTTTTT | CAWSGLREKLFF
- | TRBJ2-1 | TRBV20-1 | many | TGCAGTGCTAGTATCTGGGGCTATGAGCAGTTCTTC | CSASIWGYEQFF
- | TRBJ2-3 | TRBV14 | many | TGTGCCAGCAGCCAACTTGCCGCGTTAGGGGGTACGCAGTATTTT | CASSQLAALGGTQYF
- | TRBJ1-1 | TRBV4-1 | - | TGCGCCAGCAGCCCTAAGACAGAAAACACTGAAGCTTTCTTT | CASSPKTENTEAFF
- | TRBJ2-1 | TRBV18 | many | TGTGCCAGCTCACCATCTAGTCCCCCCAATGAGCAGTTCTTC | CASSPSSPPNEQFF
- | TRBJ1-2 | TRBV27 | many | TGTGCCAGCAGTTCCTTACAGGGTACGGGTGGCTACACCTTC | CASSSLQGTGGYTF
- | TRBJ1-1 | TRBV5-1 | many | TGCGCCAGCAGCTTGGATCGGACGGGTACTGAAGCTTTCTTT | CASSLDRTGTEAFF
TRBD2 | TRBJ2-5 | TRBV2 | many | TGTGCCGCGGCTAGCGGAGAGACCCAGTACTTC | CAAASGETQYF
- | TRBJ1-1 | TRBV28 | few | TGTGCCAGCAGTTCACTAGGGATAGCTTTCTTT | CASSSLGIAFF